Below are 5 T cell receptor beta chains sequenced from a single sample in a study of T cell responses to AZD1222 COVID-19 vaccine. TCRdb's table, derived via immunoSEQ multiplex PCR, lists solely in-frame clones and lacks some. The data contain some 130,000 clones, more than 75% of them seen just once; the ten biggest clones take up 4.1%. The source was peripheral blood, collected on day 0 of AZD1222 vaccination. The origin of the receptors is an adult in good health.

The chain employs TRBV27 and TRBJ1-6, with TRBD1 matching over 10 bases. The CDR3 runs 17 residues. From germline, CDR1 is MNHEY and CDR2 SMNVEV (reference sequence). V was pared by 5 bases and J by 9 bases, with 13 bases of the junction left unmatched. The CDR3 DNA is TGTGCCAGCAGTCAAGTCCCGGGACAGGGGAGGCGTTCACCCCTCCACTTT. Protein sequence: CASSQVPGQGRRSPLHF.

This rearrangement joins TRBV6-6 to TRBJ1-1, with 8 bases matching TRBD1. This CDR3 is 15 amino acids long. V dropped 7 bases and J dropped 2; count of bases not matched to a gene: 9. Germline CDR1 MNHNY, CDR2 SVGAGI (reference sequence). The CDR3 loop reads CASNTGGVGNTEAFF. CDR3 nucleotide sequence: TGTGCCAGCAATACAGGGGGGGTAGGCAACACTGAAGCTTTCTTT.

V is TRBV3-1 (or the pseudogene TRBV3-2) and J is TRBJ1-2, with 7 bases aligning to TRBD1. V shed 0 bases, J shed 0 bases, and the junction held 4 bases outside the gene matches. The germline CDR1 and CDR2 sequences are LGHDT and YNNKEL (reference sequence). The CDR3 spans 16 residues. As DNA, the CDR3 is TGTGCCAGCAGCCAAGATCTGGGGACAGCTAACTATGGCTACACCTTC. As protein: CASSQDLGTANYGYTF.

The CDR3 nucleotides are TGTGCCAGCAGCCAGGGGCCTCCCGGTTCACCCCTCCACTTT. Translation: CASSQGPPGSPLHF. This chain joins TRBV11-3 and TRBJ1-6, with TRBD1 as a possible D gene (6 bases). The CDR3 consists of 14 residues. Germline CDR1 SGHNT, CDR2 YENEEA. Trimming removed 5 bases at V and 9 bases at J, with 14 bases between.

Note on this clone: Other DNA sequences in this sample translate to the same CDR3. The chain combines TRBV2 with TRBJ1-5; D ambiguous. Looked up from germline, CDR1 is SNHLY and CDR2 is FYNNEI. V lost 1 base and J 0 bases, leaving 1 base between the germline ends. The CDR3 spans 13 residues. The DNA of the CDR3 is TGTGCCAGCAGTGAAGGTAGCAATCAGCCCCAGCATTTT. Translated, it gives CASSEGSNQPQHF.